The sequence of this TCR beta chain was determined in a study of cytomegalovirus exposure and HLA in healthy donors. Study-level points and caveats: Later analysis reportedly placed an Asian-associated ancestry cluster below the approximately 730-donor mean in N-insertions. Cytomegalovirus status was reportedly diagnosed by the classifier with high sensitivity and specificity. Most TCR sequences proved rare, with some public TCRs found in many donors. Sequencing likely caused a cluster of highly shared sequence variants.

The PCR made use of 60 Vbeta and 13 Jbeta primers. TCRdb's table, derived via immunoSEQ multiplex PCR, lists solely in-frame clones and lacks some. The sample carries more than 110,000 clones, over 75% recorded once. This clone was detected once. The antigen is unknown. The ends lost 3 bases at V and 1 base at J; junction bases unmatched: 14. This CDR3 comprises 21 residues. In germline, CDR1 is SGHTA, CDR2 FQGTGA. Sequencing was done on a sample of PBMCs. The V gene is TRBV7-3, the J gene TRBJ2-1; 14 positions match TRBD2. The receptor was derived from a female donor in good health and CMV-seronegative. DNA for the CDR3: TGTGCCAGCAGCTTTCGTCCCGTGGGACTAGCGGGAGATACGTCCTACAATGAGCAGTTCTTC. This sequence encodes CASSFRPVGLAGDTSYNEQFF.